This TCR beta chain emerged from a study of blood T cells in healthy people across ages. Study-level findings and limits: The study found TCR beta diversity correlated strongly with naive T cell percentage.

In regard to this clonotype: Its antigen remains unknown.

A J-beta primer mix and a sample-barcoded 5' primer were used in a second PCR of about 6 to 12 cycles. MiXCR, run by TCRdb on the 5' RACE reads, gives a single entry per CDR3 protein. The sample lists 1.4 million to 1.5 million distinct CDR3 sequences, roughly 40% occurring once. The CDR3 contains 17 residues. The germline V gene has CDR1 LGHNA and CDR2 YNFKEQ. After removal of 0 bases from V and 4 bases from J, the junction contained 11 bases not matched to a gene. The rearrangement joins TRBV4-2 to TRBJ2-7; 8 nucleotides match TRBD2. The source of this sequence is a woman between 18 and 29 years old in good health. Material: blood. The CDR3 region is CASSQDSQRGYSYEQYF. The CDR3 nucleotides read TGTGCCAGCAGCCAAGATTCCCAGCGGGGGTACTCTTACGAGCAGTACTTC.